The clone carrying this T cell receptor beta chain was seen many times. This record belongs to a study of T cells in Graves' hyperthyroidism and ophthalmopathy. Amplified TCR beta CDR3 regions came from RNA transcripts. HTBI primers drove first-round RT-PCR of the TCR CDR3. In TCRdb, the multiplex PCR reads were re-called with MiXCR into one record per CDR3 protein. The data hold roughly 350,000 distinct CDR3 sequences, with roughly 15% observed a single time. The receptor was isolated from a woman aged 25 to 39 with Graves' ophthalmopathy. The sample consisted of blood.

In DNA, the CDR3 is TGCGCCAGCAGCTTGGGACCCCCCCCCGGCGGAAGCCACGAGCAGTTCTTC. Translated: CASSLGPPPGGSHEQFF. The rearrangement links TRBV5-1 to TRBJ2-1; no firm D call. From germline, CDR1 is SGHRS and CDR2 YFSETQ. This CDR3 is built from 17 residues. Trimming removed 0 bases at V and 10 bases at J, with 23 bases between.